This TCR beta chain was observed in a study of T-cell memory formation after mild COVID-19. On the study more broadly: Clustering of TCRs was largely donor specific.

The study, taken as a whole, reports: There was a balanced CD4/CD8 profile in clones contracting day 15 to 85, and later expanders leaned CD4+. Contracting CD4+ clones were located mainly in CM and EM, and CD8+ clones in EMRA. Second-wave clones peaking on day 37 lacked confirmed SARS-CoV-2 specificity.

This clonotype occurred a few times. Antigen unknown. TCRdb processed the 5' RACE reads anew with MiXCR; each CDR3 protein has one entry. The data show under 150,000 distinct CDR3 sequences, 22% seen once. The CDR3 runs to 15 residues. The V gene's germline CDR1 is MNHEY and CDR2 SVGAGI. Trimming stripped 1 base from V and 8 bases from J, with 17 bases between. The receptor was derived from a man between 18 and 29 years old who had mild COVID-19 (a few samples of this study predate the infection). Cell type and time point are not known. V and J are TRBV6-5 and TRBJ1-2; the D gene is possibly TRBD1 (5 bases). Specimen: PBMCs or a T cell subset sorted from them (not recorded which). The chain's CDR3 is CASSYLPPGERGYTF. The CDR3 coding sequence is TGTGCCAGCAGTTACTTACCGCCGGGGGAACGGGGCTACACCTTC.